This T cell receptor (beta chain) was identified in a study of cytomegalovirus exposure and HLA in healthy donors. 13 Jbeta primers and 60 Vbeta primers were used for the PCR. Per the original methods: A later analysis tallied roughly 77 million unique TCR beta chains, roughly 11 million of them shared. The method was immunoSEQ multiplex PCR; TCRdb's version includes in-frame clones alone and lacks a portion of them. V, J and clone size are those of that table, while D and trimming were read from the DNA. Of some 110,000 clones in the sample, 70% to 75% were seen once. The CDR3 contains 15 residues. With V trimmed by 3 bases and J by 4 bases, 8 bases remained unmatched. The V gene's germline CDR1 is SGHRS and CDR2 YFSETQ. About this clone itself: Its antigen is unknown.

The study, taken as a whole, reports: More clonal expansion characterized HLA-associated TCR beta chains than equally common others in a later analysis.

The source of this sequence is a woman younger than 30 in good health and CMV-seronegative. The J gene is TRBJ1-2, the V gene TRBV5-1; 8 nucleotides align to TRBD1. Material: PBMCs. The CDR3 coding sequence is TGCGCCAGCAGCTGGGGCCCAGGGGGCAGCTATGGCTACACCTTC. Translated: CASSWGPGGSYGYTF.